This passage covers 23 T cell receptor beta chains from one sample sequenced in a study of cytomegalovirus exposure and HLA in healthy donors. This PCR relied on a set of 60 Vbeta primers and 13 Jbeta primers. Sequencing was performed with immunoSEQ multiplex PCR; in TCRdb, only in-frame clones are kept and a portion is missing. This table holds approximately 220,000 clones, over 80% found once. Material: PBMCs. Receptors were obtained from a boy aged 2 to 10 in good health and CMV-seronegative.

The rearrangement uses TRBV7-6 and TRBJ1-1; TRBD1 might be the D (6 bases). The V end was cut by 1 base, the J end by 5 bases, with 20 bases between. The CDR3 is 17 amino acids. Germline V lookup: CDR1 SGHVS, CDR2 FNYEAQ. The CDR3 DNA is TGTGCCAGCAGCTTAGGAGCAGGTCAAATAGGGGGAACTGAAGCTTTCTTT. Translating gives CASSLGAGQIGGTEAFF.

This clone was found once. The J gene is TRBJ2-7, the V gene TRBV12-5; tentatively, D is TRBD2 (6 bases). The CDR3 runs to 12 residues. The V gene's germline CDR1 is LGHNT and CDR2 FRNRAP. Trimming stripped 2 bases from V and 5 bases from J, with 7 bases between. In DNA, the CDR3 is TGTGCTAGTGGTTTGTCTAGCGACGAGCAGTACTTC. Translation gives CASGLSSDEQYF. The full variable domain, completed using reference TRBV12-5 and TRBJ2-7, is DARVTQTPRHKVTEMGQEVTMRCQPILGHNTVFWYRQTMMQGLELLAYFRNRAPLDDSGMPKDRFSAEMPDATLATLKIQPSEPRDSAVYFCASGLSSDEQYFGPGTRLTVT.

The chain carries TRBV27 and TRBJ2-5; D remains unclear. The end of the DNA fits TRBJ2-7 better, so the J call may be wrong. Germline V lookup: CDR1 MNHEY, CDR2 SMNVEV (reference sequence). The CDR3 loop spans 14 amino acids. CDR3 sequence: CASSPPGRQYEQYF. The CDR3, as DNA: TGTGCCAGCAGTCCCCCCGGCAGACAATACGAGCAGTACTTC.

The CDR3 region is CASSPTGLETQYF. In nucleotides, the CDR3 is TGCGCCAGCAGCCCTACAGGATTGGAGACCCAGTACTTC. The V call is TRBV5-1, the J call TRBJ2-5, with D possibly TRBD1 on 5 matching bases. The V and J ends lost 4 bases and 5 bases respectively, with 12 bases between them. The CDR3 covers 13 residues. Per the germline V gene, CDR1 is SGHRS and CDR2 is YFSETQ.

This chain links TRBV9 with TRBJ1-4; TRBD1 agrees at 11 bases. CDR3 length: 15 amino acids. V was pared by 3 bases and J by 7 bases, with 5 bases of the junction left unmatched. Germline lookup yields CDR1 SGDLS and CDR2 YYNGEE. Written as DNA, the CDR3 is TGTGCCAGCAGCGACCCCGGGACAGGGGGTGAAAAACTGTTTTTT. It encodes CASSDPGTGGEKLFF.

This rearrangement joins TRBV9 to TRBJ2-2; TRBD2 is a possible D gene (6 bases). Germline CDR1 reads SGDLS; CDR2 reads YYNGEE. The CDR3 length is 18 residues. The V gene lost 3 bases and the J gene lost 0 bases, with 18 bases spanning the gap. In DNA, the CDR3 is TGTGCCAGCAGCGCGCCCCGGGACTTGGGCTCGAACACCGGGGAGCTGTTTTTT. It is translated as CASSAPRDLGSNTGELFF.

The gene calls are TRBV19 and TRBJ2-3, with no clear D. The CDR3 is made up of 10 amino acids. In germline, CDR1 is LNHDA, CDR2 SQIVND (reference sequence). V dropped 9 bases and J dropped 3 bases, with 4 bases sitting between them. CDR3 in amino acids: CASGTDTQYF. CDR3 sequence (DNA): TGTGCCAGCGGGACAGATACGCAGTATTTT. Complete variable domain (other parts from reference TRBV19 and TRBJ2-3): DGGITQSPKYLFRKEGQNVTLSCEQNLNHDAMYWYRQDPGQGLRLIYYSQIVNDFQKGDIAEGYSVSREKKESFPLTVTSAQKNPTAFYLCASGTDTQYFGPGTRLTVL.

The J gene is TRBJ2-1, the V gene TRBV5-6; D is undetermined. The CDR3 totals 17 residues. Per the germline V gene, CDR1 is SGHDT and CDR2 is YYEEEE. Trimming removed 0 bases from V and 1 base from J, with 14 bases in between. DNA for the CDR3: TGTGCCAGCAGCTTGGAACGCGGCGCTTATTCCTACAATGAGCAGTTCTTC. Translated: CASSLERGAYSYNEQFF. The variable domain in full, completed from reference TRBV5-6 and TRBJ2-1, reads DAGVTQSPTHLIKTRGQQVTLRCSPKSGHDTVSWYQQALGQGPQFIFQYYEEEERQRGNFPDRFSGHQFPNYSSELNVNALLLGDSALYLCASSLERGAYSYNEQFFGPGTRLTVL.

The gene calls are TRBV6-4 and TRBJ1-2, with 7 bases identical to TRBD1. The ends lost 3 bases at V and 7 bases at J; junction bases unmatched: 5. CDR3 length: 13 amino acids. CDR1 is MRHNA and CDR2 is SNTAGT in the germline V gene. CDR3 sequence reads: CASSEAQGCGYTF. The DNA of the CDR3 is TGTGCCAGCAGTGAGGCACAGGGGTGTGGCTACACCTTC.

The chain uses TRBV7-9 and TRBJ1-4; D ambiguous. The CDR3 sequence is 14 residues long. V lost 4 bases to trimming and J lost 5 bases, with 11 bases between them. Germline V lookup: CDR1 SEHNR, CDR2 FQNEAQ (reference sequence). The CDR3, as DNA: TGTGCCAGCAGCTCCGCGGCGCCGAATGAAAAACTGTTTTTT. This encodes CASSSAAPNEKLFF.

This clone was seen only a few times. This sequence joins TRBV6-1 and TRBJ1-1; maybe TRBD1 (5 bases). The CDR3 is made up of 14 amino acids. Looked up from germline, CDR1 is MNHNS and CDR2 is SASEGT. Trimming pared 7 bases from V and 1 base from J, leaving 13 bases between. The CDR3 coding sequence is TGTGCCAGCACCGTACGGCAGGGGAACACTGAAGCTTTCTTT. It yields the protein CASTVRQGNTEAFF.

The chain couples TRBV27 to TRBJ2-1; 8 bases are a match to TRBD1. V was pared by 2 bases and J by 4 bases, with 7 bases of the junction left unmatched. Germline CDR1 MNHEY, CDR2 SMNVEV (reference sequence). The CDR3 covers 16 residues. The CDR3 nucleotides read TGTGCCAGCAGTTTAATCAGGGGGCCGTTTTACAATGAGCAGTTCTTC. Amino acids: CASSLIRGPFYNEQFF.

V usage is TRBV21-1 and J usage is TRBJ2-5; the table's TRBD2 call for D was not verified on the DNA. TRBV21-1 is a pseudogene segment. The CDR3 covers 14 residues. The DNA of the CDR3 is TGTGCCAGCAGCAAGGGAGGGACCAAAAAGACCCAGTACTTC. It specifies CASSKGGTKKTQYF.

The chain links TRBV5-4 to TRBJ1-2; maybe TRBD1 (6 bases). V was cut by 3 bases and J by 6 bases, with 12 bases left in between. The length of the CDR3 is 13 residues. The germline V gene has CDR1 SGHNT and CDR2 YYREEE (reference sequence). The CDR3 nucleotides read TGTGCCAGCAGCTCCCAGGGGAGGGATGGCTACACCTTC. It codes for CASSSQGRDGYTF.

The chain couples TRBV6-5 to TRBJ2-2; TRBD2 matches 7 bases. V trimming: 2 bases; J trimming: 5 bases; junction bases outside the gene matches: 8. Germline CDR1 MNHEY, CDR2 SVGAGI. The CDR3 length is 16 residues. CDR3 DNA sequence: TGTGCCAGCAGTTACGCCGTCAGGGAGGGAACCGGGGAGCTGTTTTTT. Amino acids: CASSYAVREGTGELFF.

This clone showed up just once. CDR3 DNA sequence: TGCAGCGTTGGGGACAGGGGAAATCAGCCCCAGCATTTT. Translating it yields CSVGDRGNQPQHF. This chain uses TRBV29-1 with TRBJ1-5; TRBD1 matches at 10 bases. CDR1 is SQVTM and CDR2 is ANQGSEA in the germline V gene. The trim removed 4 bases at V and 4 bases at J, leaving 1 base unmatched. The CDR3 is 13 amino acids.

The chain has TRBV20-1 and TRBJ1-1, with D uncertain. The CDR3 has 11 residues. Germline V gene data show CDR1 as DFQATT and CDR2 as SNEGSKA (reference sequence). With 4 bases removed from V and 7 bases from J, the gap between germline ends came to 10 bases. CDR3 loop: CSAISTNEAFF. The DNA for the CDR3 is TGCAGTGCTATTTCTACGAATGAAGCTTTCTTT.

The chain links TRBV5-4 to TRBJ1-2; 8 positions match TRBD1. The V segment lost 4 bases and the J segment 3 bases; nucleotides outside the gene matches: 5. CDR3 length: 14 amino acids. In germline, CDR1 is SGHNT, CDR2 YYREEE (reference sequence). Here the CDR3 reads CASSGTGGDYGYTF. The CDR3 nucleotides are TGTGCCAGCAGCGGAACAGGGGGGGACTATGGCTACACCTTC.

J is TRBJ2-7 and V is TRBV30; D not certain. CDR3 length: 12 amino acids. Germline CDR1 and CDR2: GTSNPN and SVGIG (reference sequence). Trimming took off 6 bases at V and 0 bases at J, with 9 bases between the two ends. The CDR3 loop is CACQRHSYEQYF. The CDR3, as DNA: TGTGCCTGTCAGAGACACTCCTACGAGCAGTACTTC.

The genes are TRBV6-1 and TRBJ2-7; TRBD1 agrees at 9 bases. Unmatched junction bases numbered 6, after V lost 7 bases and J lost 5 bases. Germline CDR1 and CDR2: MNHNS and SASEGT. This CDR3 region has 13 residues. This CDR3 reads CASTGTGQHEQYF. In DNA form, the CDR3 reads TGTGCCAGCACCGGGACAGGGCAGCACGAGCAGTACTTC.

The genes are TRBV7-8 and TRBJ2-1; 11 positions agree with TRBD2. CDR3 length equals 17 residues. V shed 10 bases and J 7 bases; nucleotides not matched to a gene: 18. Germline lookup yields CDR1 SGHVS and CDR2 FQNEAQ. This chain's CDR3 is CATDTLRTSGFMNEQFF. CDR3 bases: TGTGCCACCGATACACTGAGGACTAGCGGGTTTATGAATGAGCAGTTCTTC.

The chain is built from TRBV19 and TRBJ1-1; D is ambiguous. Germline V gene data show CDR1 as LNHDA and CDR2 as SQIVND (reference sequence). The V end lost 7 bases, the J end lost 5 bases, and 17 bases lay between the germline ends. This CDR3 contains 14 residues. For the CDR3, the DNA is TGTGCCAGTAATTGGCCAACCGGGAGGACTGAAGCTTTCTTT. It specifies CASNWPTGRTEAFF.

The rearrangement joins TRBV6-6 to TRBJ2-5; 8 bases are a match to TRBD2. The junction had 4 bases not matched to a gene; V was cut back by 2 bases and J by 5 bases. The germline V gene encodes CDR1 MNHNY and CDR2 SVGAGI (reference sequence). The CDR3 totals 14 residues. The CDR3 sequence: CASSYTTGGETQYF. DNA for the CDR3: TGTGCCAGCAGTTACACCACGGGGGGGGAGACCCAGTACTTC.